This T cell receptor beta chain derives from a study of blood T cell dynamics during melanoma immunotherapy. DNA loading was fixed at approximately 0.35 ug for all bulk PBMC samples. Repertoires were generated with immunoSEQ multiplex PCR, while TCRdb's copy carries only in-frame clones and drops some. The sample lists around 10,000 clones, approximately 83% occurring once. The ends were cut back, 2 bases at V and 0 bases at J, with 1 base in the middle. The CDR3 runs to 12 residues. Germline loops: CDR1 SGHNT, CDR2 YYREEE (reference sequence). Time point given: pre-treatment baseline. One draw preceded checkpoint blockade; another followed its first cycle at week 3.

This sequence joins TRBV5-4 and TRBJ2-3; D is unclear. Sequenced here: blood, sampled from a patient treated with checkpoint blockade. This clonotype was obtained from a human donor with melanoma. Here the CDR3 DNA reads TGTGCCAGCAGCTTTAGCACAGATACGCAGTATTTT. Its translation is CASSFSTDTQYF.